The rows below give T cell receptor beta chains drawn from one sample of a study of CD8+ T cells in alopecia areata. Clones were read by immunoSEQ multiplex PCR, and TCRdb kept only the in-frame ones, dropping some. Of around 190,000 clones detected, roughly three fifths appear once; the ten largest clones hold roughly 5.3%. Sequencing was done on a sample of CD8+ T cells sorted from blood. These TCRs come from a human donor in good health. CDR3s include the opening cysteine and the closing phenylalanine or tryptophan.

TRBV7-9	CASSSGQPNQPQHF
TRBV5-8	CASSLGSSYEQYF
TRBV14	CASSQASHNEQFF
TRBV11-2	CASSRVGAFF
TRBV27	CASCTAGANVLTF
TRBV6-5	CASSYSLGGYEQYF
TRBV13	CASSLRDRGAQFF
TRBV7-9	CASSLVNSGRSSEQYF
TRBV11-2	CASSRPDGTDTQYF
TRBV29-1	CSVEAKGAGTIEAFF
TRBV5-1	CASSEDYGYTF
TRBV4-1	CASSQTGTERPQYF
TRBV10-2	CASSEGAETQYF
TRBV13	CASSLRGGDTEAFF
TRBV11-3	CASSFFGPSYEQYF
TRBV7-2	CASSFTRASEQFF
TRBV6-6	CASTSRAGELFF
TRBV29-1	CSVGIGPYNEQFF
TRBV7-9	CASLQGTYNEQFF
TRBV18	CASSREATNEKLFF
TRBV30	CAWTRVVGEQYF
TRBV15	CATSTGLSEDRYGYTF
TRBV7-8	CASSSRLGVGNEQFF
TRBV19	CASSIVAGVTYNEQFF
TRBV6-1	CASSPRKAMNTEAFF
TRBV7-9	CASSLGRMWGTEAFF
TRBV15	CATSRDKGTEAFF
TRBV2	CASSESPGSGNTIYF
TRBV23-1	CASSPRTGVTYEQYF
TRBV5-4	CASSLEGKTQYF
TRBV7-9	CASSLGPGLGYGYTF
TRBV28	CASSSPLHF
TRBV7-9	CASSPTGNEQFF
TRBV7-8	CASSLEGEYSNQPQHF
TRBV29-1	CSARAGTGVGQPQHF
TRBV30	CAWSDEGYTF
TRBV9	CASSLGQKNEAFF
TRBV29-1	CSVEDRGVNQETQYF
TRBV6-6	CASSYDPARDTEAFF
TRBV7-6	CASSINPNTEAFF
TRBV7-8	CASSLALGTDYGYTF
TRBV19	CASTMQGVNQPQHF
TRBV27	CASSAPGRLGYTF
TRBV4-1	CASSQVGSHYGYTF
TRBV5-1	CASSLLPGANVLTF
TRBV28	CASSFQQGLRPLHF
TRBV7-9	CASSSGGPNTEAFF
TRBV4-1	CASSPEGGVEQFF
TRBV19	CASSPDGRNNEQFF
TRBV6-1	CASSVTGTGRYEQYF
TRBV11-2	CASSLGDNEQFF
TRBV27	CASTLAGGLDEQFF
TRBV5-1	CASSLERTYEQYF
TRBV29-1	CSVEAGRFDEQYF
TRBV15	CATSSRMTPNYGYTF
TRBV5-1	CASSGQGTYNEQFF
TRBV5-6	CASNSGGNNEQFF
TRBV29-1	CSVQDRIDGYTF
TRBV30	CAWSVYGGQETQYF